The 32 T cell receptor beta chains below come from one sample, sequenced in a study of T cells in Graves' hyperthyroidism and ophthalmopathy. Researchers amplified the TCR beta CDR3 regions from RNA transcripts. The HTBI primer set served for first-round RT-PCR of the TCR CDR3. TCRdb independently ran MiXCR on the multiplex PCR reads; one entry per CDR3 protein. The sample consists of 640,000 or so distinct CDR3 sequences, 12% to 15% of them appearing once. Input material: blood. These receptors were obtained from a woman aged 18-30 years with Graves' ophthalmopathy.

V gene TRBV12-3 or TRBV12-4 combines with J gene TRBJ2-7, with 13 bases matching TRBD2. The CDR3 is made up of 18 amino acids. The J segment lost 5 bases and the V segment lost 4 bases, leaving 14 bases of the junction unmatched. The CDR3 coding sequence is TGTGCCAGCAGTTCCGACAGCCTAGGGACTAGCGGGAACAACGAGCAGTACTTC. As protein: CASSSDSLGTSGNNEQYF.

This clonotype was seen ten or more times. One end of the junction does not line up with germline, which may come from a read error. CDR3 sequence (DNA): TGTACCAGCAGCCCTGGGACTCAAGGGGTCCGGGAGACCCAGTACTTC. Translation gives CTSSPGTQGVRETQYF. The chain combines TRBV3-1 with TRBJ2-5, with D possibly TRBD2 on 6 matching bases. The CDR3 runs to 16 residues. The germline CDR1 and CDR2 sequences are LGHDT and YNNKEL (reference sequence).

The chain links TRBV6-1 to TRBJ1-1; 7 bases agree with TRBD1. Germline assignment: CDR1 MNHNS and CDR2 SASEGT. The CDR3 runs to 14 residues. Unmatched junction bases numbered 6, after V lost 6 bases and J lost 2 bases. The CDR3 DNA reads TGTGCCAGCAGCGACAGGGCCACAAACACTGAAGCTTTCTTT. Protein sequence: CASSDRATNTEAFF.

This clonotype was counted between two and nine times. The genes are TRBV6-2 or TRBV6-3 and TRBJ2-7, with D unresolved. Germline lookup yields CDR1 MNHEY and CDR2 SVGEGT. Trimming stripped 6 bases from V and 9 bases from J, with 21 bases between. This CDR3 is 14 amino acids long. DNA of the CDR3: TGTGCCAGCAGCAAGGAAGAAACGGCCTTCGGGCAGTACTTC. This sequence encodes CASSKEETAFGQYF.

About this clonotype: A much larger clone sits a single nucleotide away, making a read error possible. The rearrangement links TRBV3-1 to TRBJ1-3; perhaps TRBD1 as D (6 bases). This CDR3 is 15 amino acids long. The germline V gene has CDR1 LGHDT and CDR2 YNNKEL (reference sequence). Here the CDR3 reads CASSQEGGSGNAIYF. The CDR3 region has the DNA TGTGCCAGCAGCCAAGAGGGGGGCTCTGGAAACGCCATATATTTT.

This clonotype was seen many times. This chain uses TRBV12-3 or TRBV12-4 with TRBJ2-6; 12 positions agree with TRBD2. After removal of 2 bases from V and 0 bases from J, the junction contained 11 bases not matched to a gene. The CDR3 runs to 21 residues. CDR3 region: CASSLRGGLAGIDSGANVLTF. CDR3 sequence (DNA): TGTGCCAGCAGTTTAAGGGGAGGACTAGCGGGGATTGACTCTGGGGCCAACGTCCTGACTTTC.

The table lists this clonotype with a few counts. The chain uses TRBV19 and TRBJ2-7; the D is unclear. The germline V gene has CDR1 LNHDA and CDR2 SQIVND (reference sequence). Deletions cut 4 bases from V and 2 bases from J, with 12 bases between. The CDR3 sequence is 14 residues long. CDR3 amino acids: CASSRELGTYEQYF. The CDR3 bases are TGTGCCAGTAGTAGGGAACTGGGGACCTACGAGCAGTACTTC.

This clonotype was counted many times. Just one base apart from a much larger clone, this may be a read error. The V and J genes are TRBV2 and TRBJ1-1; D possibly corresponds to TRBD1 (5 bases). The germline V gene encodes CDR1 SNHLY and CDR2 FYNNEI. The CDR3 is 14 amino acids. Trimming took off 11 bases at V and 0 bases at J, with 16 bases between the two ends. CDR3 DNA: TGTGCCGGCAAAGGGGCGGGCATGAACACTGAAGCTTTCTTT. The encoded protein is CAGKGAGMNTEAFF.

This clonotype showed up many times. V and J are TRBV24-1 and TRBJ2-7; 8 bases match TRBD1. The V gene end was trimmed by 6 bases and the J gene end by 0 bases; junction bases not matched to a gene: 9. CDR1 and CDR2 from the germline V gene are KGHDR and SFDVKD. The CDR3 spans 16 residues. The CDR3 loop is CATSQGGGTGSYEQYF. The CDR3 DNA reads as TGTGCCACCAGTCAAGGGGGCGGGACAGGCTCCTACGAGCAGTACTTC.

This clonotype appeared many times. This CDR3 is CSVPHLWRDTSTDTQYF. In DNA, the CDR3 is TGCAGCGTTCCCCACCTTTGGCGCGATACTAGCACAGATACGCAGTATTTT. V is TRBV29-1 and J is TRBJ2-3; the D is unclear. Germline V gives CDR1 SQVTM, CDR2 ANQGSEA. This CDR3 is built from 17 residues. With 5 bases removed from V and 0 bases from J, the gap between germline ends came to 21 bases.

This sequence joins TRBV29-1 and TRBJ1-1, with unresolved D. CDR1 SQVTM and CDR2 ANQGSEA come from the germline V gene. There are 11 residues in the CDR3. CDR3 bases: TGCACCGTCGGTCTGAACACTGAAGCTTTCTTT. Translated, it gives CTVGLNTEAFF.

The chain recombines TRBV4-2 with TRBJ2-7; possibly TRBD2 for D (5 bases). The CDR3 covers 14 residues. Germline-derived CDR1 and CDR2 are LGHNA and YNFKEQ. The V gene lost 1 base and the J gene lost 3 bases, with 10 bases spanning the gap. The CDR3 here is CASSQGTSFYEQYF. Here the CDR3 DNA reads TGTGCCAGCAGCCAAGGAACTAGTTTCTACGAGCAGTACTTC.

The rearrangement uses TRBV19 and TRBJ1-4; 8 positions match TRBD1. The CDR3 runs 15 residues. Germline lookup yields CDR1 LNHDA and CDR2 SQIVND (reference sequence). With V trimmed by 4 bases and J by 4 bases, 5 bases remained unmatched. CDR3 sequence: CASSKNRGVNEKLFF. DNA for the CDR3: TGTGCCAGTAGTAAGAACAGGGGGGTTAATGAAAAACTGTTTTTT.

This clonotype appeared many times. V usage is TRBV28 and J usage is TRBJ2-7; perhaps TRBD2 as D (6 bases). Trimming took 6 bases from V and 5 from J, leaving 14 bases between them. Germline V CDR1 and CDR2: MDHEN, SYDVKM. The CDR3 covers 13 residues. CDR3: CASSTTSKNEQYF. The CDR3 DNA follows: TGTGCCAGCAGCACCACTAGCAAGAACGAGCAGTACTTC.

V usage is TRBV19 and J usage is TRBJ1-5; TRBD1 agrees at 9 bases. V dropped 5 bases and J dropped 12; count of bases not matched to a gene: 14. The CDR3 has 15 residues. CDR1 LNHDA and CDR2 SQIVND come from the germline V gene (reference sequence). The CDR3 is CASSLRDRASLLQHF. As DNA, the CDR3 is TGTGCCAGTAGTCTCCGGGACAGGGCCAGTTTGCTCCAGCATTTT.

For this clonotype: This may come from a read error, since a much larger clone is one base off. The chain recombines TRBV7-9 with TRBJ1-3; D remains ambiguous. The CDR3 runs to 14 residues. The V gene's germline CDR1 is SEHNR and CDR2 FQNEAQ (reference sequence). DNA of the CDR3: TGTGCCAGCAGCTTTTGGACGGATGGAAACACCGTATATTTT. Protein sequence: CASSFWTDGNTVYF.

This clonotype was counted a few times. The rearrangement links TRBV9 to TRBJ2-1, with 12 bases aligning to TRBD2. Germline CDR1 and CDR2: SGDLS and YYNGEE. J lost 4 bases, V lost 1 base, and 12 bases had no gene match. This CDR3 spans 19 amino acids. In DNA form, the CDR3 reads TGTGCCAGCAGCGTAAGGGTAACATCGCTAGCGGGAGGGTACAATGAGCAGTTCTTC. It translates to CASSVRVTSLAGGYNEQFF.

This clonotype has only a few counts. CDR3 amino acids: CASSPDSHTDTQYF. In DNA, the CDR3 is TGTGCCAGCAGCCCAGACAGCCACACAGATACGCAGTATTTT. The chain recombines TRBV9 with TRBJ2-3; possible D gene TRBD1, 5 bases. CDR1 and CDR2 (germline): SGDLS, YYNGEE. V was pared by 4 bases and J by 2 bases, with 11 bases between. The CDR3 has 14 residues.

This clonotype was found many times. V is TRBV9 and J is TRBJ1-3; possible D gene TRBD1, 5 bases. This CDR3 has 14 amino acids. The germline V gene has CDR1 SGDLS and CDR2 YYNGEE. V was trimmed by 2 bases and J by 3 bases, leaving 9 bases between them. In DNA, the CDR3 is TGTGCCAGCAGCGTGCAGGGTATTGGAAACACCATATATTTT. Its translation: CASSVQGIGNTIYF.

CDR3 residues: CASSQYLAPYEEQYF. Written as DNA, the CDR3 is TGCGCCAGCAGCCAATATCTTGCCCCCTATGAGGAGCAGTACTTC. This rearrangement joins TRBV4-3 to TRBJ2-7, with D hard to call. Trimming left V 2 bases short and J 7 bases short, with 18 bases between. CDR1 is LGHNA, CDR2 YSLEER, per germline. The CDR3 is made up of 15 amino acids.

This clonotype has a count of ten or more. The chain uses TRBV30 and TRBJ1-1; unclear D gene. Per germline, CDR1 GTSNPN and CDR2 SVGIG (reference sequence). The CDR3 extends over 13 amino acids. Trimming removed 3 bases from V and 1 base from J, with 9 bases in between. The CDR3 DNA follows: TGTGCCTGGAGGCCACCTCGGAACACTGAAGCTTTCTTT. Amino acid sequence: CAWRPPRNTEAFF.

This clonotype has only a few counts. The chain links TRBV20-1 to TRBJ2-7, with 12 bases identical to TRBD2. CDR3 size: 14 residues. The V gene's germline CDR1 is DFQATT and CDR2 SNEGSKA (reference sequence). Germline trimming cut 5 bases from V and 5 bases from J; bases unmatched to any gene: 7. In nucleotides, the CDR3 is TGCAGTGCTTTACTAGCGGGAGGTGTTCACGAGCAGTACTTC. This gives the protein CSALLAGGVHEQYF.

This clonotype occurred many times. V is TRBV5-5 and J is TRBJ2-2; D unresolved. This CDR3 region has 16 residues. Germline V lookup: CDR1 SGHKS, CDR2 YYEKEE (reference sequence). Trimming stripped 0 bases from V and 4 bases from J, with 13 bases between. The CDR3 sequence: CASSLEVAASTGELFF. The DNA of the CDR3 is TGTGCCAGCAGCTTGGAAGTGGCGGCAAGCACCGGGGAGCTGTTTTTT.

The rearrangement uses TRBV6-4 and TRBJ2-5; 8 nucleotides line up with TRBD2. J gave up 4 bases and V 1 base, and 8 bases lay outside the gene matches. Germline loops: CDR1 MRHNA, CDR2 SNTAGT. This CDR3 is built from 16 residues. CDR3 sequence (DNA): TGTGCCAGCAGTGACTGTCTCAGGAGCGGGAGAGAGACCCAGTACTTC. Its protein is CASSDCLRSGRETQYF.

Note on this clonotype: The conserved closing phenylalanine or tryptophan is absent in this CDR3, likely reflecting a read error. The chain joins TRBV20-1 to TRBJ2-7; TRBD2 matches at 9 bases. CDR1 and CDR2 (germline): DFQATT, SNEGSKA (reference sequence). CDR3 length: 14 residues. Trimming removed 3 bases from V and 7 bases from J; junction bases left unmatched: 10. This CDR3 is CSASNSGGPWEQYL. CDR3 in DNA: TGCAGTGCTAGTAATAGCGGGGGCCCTTGGGAGCAGTACCTC.

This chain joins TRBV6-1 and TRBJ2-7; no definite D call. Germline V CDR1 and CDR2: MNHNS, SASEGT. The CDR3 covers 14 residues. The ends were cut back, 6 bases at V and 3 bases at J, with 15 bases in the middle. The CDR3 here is CASSQRPTNYEQYF. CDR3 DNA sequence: TGTGCCAGCAGCCAACGACCCACCAACTACGAGCAGTACTTC.

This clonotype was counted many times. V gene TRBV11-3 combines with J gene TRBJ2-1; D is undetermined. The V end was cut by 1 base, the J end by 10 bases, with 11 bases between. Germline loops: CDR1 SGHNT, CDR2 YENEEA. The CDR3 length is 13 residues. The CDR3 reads CASSLGHLREQFF. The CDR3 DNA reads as TGTGCCAGCAGCTTAGGTCATCTTCGAGAGCAGTTCTTC.

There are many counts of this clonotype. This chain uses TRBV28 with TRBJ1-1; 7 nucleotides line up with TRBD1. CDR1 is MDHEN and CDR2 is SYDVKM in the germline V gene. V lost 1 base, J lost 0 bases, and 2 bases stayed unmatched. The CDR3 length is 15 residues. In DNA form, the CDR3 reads TGTGCCAGCAGTTTATACGGGACAGTGAACACTGAAGCTTTCTTT. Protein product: CASSLYGTVNTEAFF.

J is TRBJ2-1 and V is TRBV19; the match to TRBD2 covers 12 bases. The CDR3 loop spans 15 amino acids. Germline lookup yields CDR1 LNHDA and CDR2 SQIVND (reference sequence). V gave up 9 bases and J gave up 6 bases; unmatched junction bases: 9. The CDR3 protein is CASDPGTSGFNEQFF. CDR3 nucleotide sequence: TGTGCCAGCGACCCCGGGACTAGCGGGTTCAATGAGCAGTTCTTC.

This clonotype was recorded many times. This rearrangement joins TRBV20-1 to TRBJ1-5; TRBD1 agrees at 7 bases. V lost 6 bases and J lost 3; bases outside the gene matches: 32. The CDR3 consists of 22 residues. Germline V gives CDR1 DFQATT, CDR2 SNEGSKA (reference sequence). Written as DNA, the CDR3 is TGCAGTGCCCCTCGACAGGGAGCCGAAGAGCGAGAGGAGATTGGCTCCAATCAGCCCCAGCATTTT. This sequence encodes CSAPRQGAEEREEIGSNQPQHF.

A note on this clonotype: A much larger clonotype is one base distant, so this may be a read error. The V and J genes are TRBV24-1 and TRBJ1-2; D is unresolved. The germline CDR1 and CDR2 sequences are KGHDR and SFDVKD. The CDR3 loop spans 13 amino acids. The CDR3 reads CAISDLAHYGYTF. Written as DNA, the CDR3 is TGTGCCATCAGTGATTTAGCCCACTATGGCTACACCTTC.

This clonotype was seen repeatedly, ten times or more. CDR3 amino acids: CASSQGTSKELFF. CDR3 nucleotides: TGTGCCAGCAGCCAAGGGACTAGCAAGGAGCTGTTTTTT. The chain has TRBV3-1 and TRBJ2-2; 8 bases match TRBD2. J was trimmed by 10 bases and V by 1 base; bases with no gene match: 2. The CDR3 has 13 residues. The germline V gene has CDR1 LGHDT and CDR2 YNNKEL (reference sequence).